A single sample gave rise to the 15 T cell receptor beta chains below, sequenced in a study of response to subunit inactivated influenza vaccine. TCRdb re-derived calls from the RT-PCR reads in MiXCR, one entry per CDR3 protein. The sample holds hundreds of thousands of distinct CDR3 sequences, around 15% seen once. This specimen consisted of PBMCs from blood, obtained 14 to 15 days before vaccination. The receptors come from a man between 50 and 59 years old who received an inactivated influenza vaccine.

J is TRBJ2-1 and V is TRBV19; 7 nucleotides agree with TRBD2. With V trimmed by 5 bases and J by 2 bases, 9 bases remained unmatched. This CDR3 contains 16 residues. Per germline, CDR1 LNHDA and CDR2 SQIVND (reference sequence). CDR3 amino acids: CASSQGILAAYNEQFF. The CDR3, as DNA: TGTGCCAGTAGTCAGGGCATTCTAGCGGCCTACAATGAGCAGTTCTTC.

CDR3: CASSQDRRTGGTEAFF. The CDR3 DNA is TGCGCCAGCAGCCAAGATAGGAGGACAGGGGGCACTGAAGCTTTCTTT. This chain joins TRBV4-3 and TRBJ1-1; 10 bases agree with TRBD1. CDR3 size: 16 residues. J was trimmed by 4 bases and V by 0 bases; bases with no gene match: 5. Germline V gene lookup returns CDR1 LGHNA and CDR2 YSLEER.

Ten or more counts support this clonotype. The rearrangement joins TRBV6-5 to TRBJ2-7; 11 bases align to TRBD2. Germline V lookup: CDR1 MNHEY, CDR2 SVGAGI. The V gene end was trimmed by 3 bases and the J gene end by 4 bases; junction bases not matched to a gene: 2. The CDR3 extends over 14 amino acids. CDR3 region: CASSYTSGGYEQYF. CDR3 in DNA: TGTGCCAGCAGTTATACTAGCGGGGGATACGAGCAGTACTTC.

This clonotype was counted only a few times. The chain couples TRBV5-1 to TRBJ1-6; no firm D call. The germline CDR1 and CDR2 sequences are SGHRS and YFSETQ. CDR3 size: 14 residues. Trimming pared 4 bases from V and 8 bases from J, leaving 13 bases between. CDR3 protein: CASSPGYSDSPLHF. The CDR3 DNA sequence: TGCGCCAGCAGCCCGGGATATTCGGATTCACCCCTCCACTTT.

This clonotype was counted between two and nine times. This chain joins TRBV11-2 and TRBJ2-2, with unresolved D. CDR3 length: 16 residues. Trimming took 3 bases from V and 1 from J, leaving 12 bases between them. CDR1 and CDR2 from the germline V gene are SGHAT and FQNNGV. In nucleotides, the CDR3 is TGTGCCAGCAGCTTCGAAACAGCCTTGAACACCGGGGAGCTGTTTTTT. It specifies CASSFETALNTGELFF.

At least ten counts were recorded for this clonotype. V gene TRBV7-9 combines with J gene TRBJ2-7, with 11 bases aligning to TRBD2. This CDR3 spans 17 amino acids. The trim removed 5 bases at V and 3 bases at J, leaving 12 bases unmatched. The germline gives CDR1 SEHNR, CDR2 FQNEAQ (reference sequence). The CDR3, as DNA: TGTGCCAGCAGCCAGAAGAGAGGGACTAGCGGCGACTACGAGCAGTACTTC. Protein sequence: CASSQKRGTSGDYEQYF.

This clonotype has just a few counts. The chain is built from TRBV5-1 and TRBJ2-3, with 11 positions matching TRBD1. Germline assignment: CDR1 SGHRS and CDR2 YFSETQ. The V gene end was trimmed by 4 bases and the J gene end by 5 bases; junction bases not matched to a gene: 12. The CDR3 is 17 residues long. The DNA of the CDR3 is TGCGCCAGCAGCAGACTCGGGACAGGGGGTCTGGGAGATACGCAGTATTTT. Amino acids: CASSRLGTGGLGDTQYF.

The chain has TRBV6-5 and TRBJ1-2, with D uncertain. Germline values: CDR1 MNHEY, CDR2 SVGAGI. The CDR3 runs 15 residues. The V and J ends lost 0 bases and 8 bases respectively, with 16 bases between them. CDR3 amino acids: CASSYSYRAFKGYTF. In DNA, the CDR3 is TGTGCCAGCAGTTACTCGTACCGGGCCTTCAAGGGCTACACCTTC.

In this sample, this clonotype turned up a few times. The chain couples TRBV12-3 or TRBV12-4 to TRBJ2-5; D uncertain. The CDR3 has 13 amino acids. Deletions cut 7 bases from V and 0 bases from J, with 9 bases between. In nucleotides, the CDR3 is TGTGCCAGCACCGAGACGGACCAAGAGACCCAGTACTTC. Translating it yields CASTETDQETQYF.

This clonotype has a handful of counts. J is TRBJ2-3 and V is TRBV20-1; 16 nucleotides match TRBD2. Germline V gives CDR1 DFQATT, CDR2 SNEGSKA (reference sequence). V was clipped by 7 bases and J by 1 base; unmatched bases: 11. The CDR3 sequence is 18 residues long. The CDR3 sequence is CSGSGTSGRAKGTDTQYF. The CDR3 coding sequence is TGCAGTGGGAGTGGGACTAGCGGGAGGGCGAAAGGCACAGATACGCAGTATTTT.

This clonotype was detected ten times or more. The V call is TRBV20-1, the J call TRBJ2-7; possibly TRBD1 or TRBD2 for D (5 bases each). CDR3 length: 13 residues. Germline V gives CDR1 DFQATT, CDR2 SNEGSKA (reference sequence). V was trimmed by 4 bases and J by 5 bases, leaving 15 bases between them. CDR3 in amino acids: CSATRGMRDEQYF. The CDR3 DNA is TGCAGTGCTACCCGGGGCATGCGGGACGAGCAGTACTTC.

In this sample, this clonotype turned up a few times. For the CDR3, the DNA is TGTGCCAGCAGCCAAGAAGGAGTTACTGAAGCTTTCTTT. It codes for CASSQEGVTEAFF. This sequence joins TRBV14 and TRBJ1-1; no clear D. The CDR3 totals 13 residues. With 0 bases removed from V and 5 bases from J, the gap between germline ends came to 7 bases. Germline CDR1 and CDR2: SGHDN and FVKESK.

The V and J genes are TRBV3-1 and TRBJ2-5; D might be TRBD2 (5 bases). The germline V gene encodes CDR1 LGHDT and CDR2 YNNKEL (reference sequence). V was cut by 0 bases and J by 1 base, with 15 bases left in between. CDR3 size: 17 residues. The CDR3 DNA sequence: TGTGCCAGCAGCCAAGATGCGCGGAGGATTTCCCAAGAGACCCAGTACTTC. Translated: CASSQDARRISQETQYF.

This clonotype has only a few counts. The CDR3 nucleotides are TGTGCCAGCAGTCTGTGGACTAGCGGGGCCACCGGGGAGCTGTTTTTT. Amino acids: CASSLWTSGATGELFF. The J gene is TRBJ2-2, the V gene TRBV27; 12 bases map to TRBD2. This CDR3 spans 16 amino acids. After removal of 5 bases from V and 4 bases from J, the junction contained 5 bases not matched to a gene. CDR1 and CDR2 (germline): MNHEY, SMNVEV (reference sequence).

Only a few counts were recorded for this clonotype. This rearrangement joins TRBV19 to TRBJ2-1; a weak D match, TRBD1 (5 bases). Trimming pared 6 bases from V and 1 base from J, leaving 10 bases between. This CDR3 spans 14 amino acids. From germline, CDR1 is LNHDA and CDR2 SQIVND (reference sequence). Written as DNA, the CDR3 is TGTGCCAGTAGAGCTCAGGGTTCCTACAATGAGCAGTTCTTC. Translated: CASRAQGSYNEQFF.